This T cell receptor beta chain was recorded in a study of T cells in Graves' hyperthyroidism and ophthalmopathy. As for this clonotype: Its antigen is as yet unknown.

From RNA transcripts, TCR beta CDR3 regions were amplified. HTBI primers were used for first-round RT-PCR of the TCR CDR3. Via MiXCR, TCRdb re-called the multiplex PCR reads, giving one row per CDR3 protein. Among roughly 500,000 distinct CDR3 sequences listed, around 46% were seen once. Study conclusions and caveats: By a 13 V-J model, ophthalmopathy was set apart from stable hyperthyroidism. The blood repertoire included most of the expanded thyroid clonotypes above 0.001.

The CDR3 consists of 11 residues. Germline V gene data show CDR1 as SQVTM and CDR2 as ANQGSEA. Deletions cut 6 bases from V and 4 bases from J, with 10 bases between. The study left out patients who had uncontrolled infection, other autoimmune disease, pregnancy or lactation. Thyroid ultrasound, orbital computed tomography, clinical symptoms, and serum thyroxine and TRAb underpinned diagnoses. The V gene is TRBV29-1, the J gene TRBJ2-7, with unresolved D. Input material: peripheral blood or thyroid tissue (not recorded which). This receptor was taken from an adult woman with Graves' disease, either hyperthyroidism or ophthalmopathy (not recorded which). The CDR3 region is CSVNDGYEQYF. In DNA form, the CDR3 reads TGCAGCGTGAATGACGGATACGAGCAGTACTTC.